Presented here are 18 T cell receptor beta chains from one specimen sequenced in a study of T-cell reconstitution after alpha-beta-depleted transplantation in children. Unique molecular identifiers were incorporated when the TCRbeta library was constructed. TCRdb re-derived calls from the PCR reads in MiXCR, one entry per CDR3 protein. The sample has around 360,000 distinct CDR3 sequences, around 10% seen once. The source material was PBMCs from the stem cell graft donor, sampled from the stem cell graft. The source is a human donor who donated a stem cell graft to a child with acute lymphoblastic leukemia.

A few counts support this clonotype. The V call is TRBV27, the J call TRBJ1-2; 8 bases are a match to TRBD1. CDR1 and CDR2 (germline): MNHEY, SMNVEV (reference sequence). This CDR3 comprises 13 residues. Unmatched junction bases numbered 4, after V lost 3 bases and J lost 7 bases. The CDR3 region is CASSLTGVAGYTF. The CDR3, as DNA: TGTGCCAGCAGTTTGACAGGGGTTGCTGGCTACACCTTC.

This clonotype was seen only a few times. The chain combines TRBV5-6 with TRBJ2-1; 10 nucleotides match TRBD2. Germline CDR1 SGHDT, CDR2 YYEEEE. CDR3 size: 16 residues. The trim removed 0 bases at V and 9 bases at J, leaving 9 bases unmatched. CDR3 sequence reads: CASSLERGLAVSEQFF. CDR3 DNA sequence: TGTGCCAGCAGCTTGGAGCGCGGACTAGCGGTGAGTGAGCAGTTCTTC.

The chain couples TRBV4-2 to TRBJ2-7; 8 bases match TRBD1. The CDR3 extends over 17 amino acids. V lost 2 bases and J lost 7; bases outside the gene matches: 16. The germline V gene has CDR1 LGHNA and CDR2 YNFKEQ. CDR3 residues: CASSQWIGAGGAGEQYF. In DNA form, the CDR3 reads TGTGCCAGCAGCCAATGGATCGGTGCAGGGGGCGCGGGGGAGCAGTACTTC.

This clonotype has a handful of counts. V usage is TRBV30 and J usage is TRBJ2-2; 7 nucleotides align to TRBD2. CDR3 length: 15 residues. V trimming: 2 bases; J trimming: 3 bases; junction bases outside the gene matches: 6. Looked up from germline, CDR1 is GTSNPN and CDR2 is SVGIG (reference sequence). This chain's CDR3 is CAWSSGEWDTGELFF. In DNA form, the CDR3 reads TGTGCCTGGAGTAGCGGGGAGTGGGACACCGGGGAGCTGTTTTTT.

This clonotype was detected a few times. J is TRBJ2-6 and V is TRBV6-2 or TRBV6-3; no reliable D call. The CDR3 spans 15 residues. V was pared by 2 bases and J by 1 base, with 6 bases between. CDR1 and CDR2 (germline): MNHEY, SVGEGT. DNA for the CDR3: TGTGCCAGCAGTTACGATGGGTCTGGGGCCAACGTCCTGACTTTC. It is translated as CASSYDGSGANVLTF.

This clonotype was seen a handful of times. The DNA for the CDR3 is TGCGCCAGCAGCTTACACCAGTACCAAGAGACCCAGTACTTC. Amino acid sequence: CASSLHQYQETQYF. This chain connects TRBV5-1 to TRBJ2-5; unclear D gene. Trimming pared 2 bases from V and 0 bases from J, leaving 8 bases between. Per germline, CDR1 SGHRS and CDR2 YFSETQ. The length of the CDR3 is 14 residues.

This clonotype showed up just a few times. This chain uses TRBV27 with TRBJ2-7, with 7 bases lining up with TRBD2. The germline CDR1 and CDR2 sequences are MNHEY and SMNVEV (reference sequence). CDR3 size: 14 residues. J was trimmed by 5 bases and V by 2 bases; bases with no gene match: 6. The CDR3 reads CASSLVGSGNEQYF. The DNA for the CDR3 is TGTGCCAGCAGTTTAGTCGGAAGCGGGAACGAGCAGTACTTC.

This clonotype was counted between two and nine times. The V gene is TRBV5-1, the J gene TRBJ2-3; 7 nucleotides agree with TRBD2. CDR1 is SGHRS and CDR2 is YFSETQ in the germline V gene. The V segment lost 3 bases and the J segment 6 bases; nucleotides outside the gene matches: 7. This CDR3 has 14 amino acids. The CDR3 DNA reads TGCGCCAGCAGCTGGGCTAGCGGAGACGATACGCAGTATTTT. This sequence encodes CASSWASGDDTQYF.

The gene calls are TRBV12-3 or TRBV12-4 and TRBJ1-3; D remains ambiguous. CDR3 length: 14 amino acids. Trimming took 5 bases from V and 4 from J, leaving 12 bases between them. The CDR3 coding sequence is TGTGCCAGCAGTCCCGGGCTGGGCGGAAACACCATATATTTT. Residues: CASSPGLGGNTIYF.

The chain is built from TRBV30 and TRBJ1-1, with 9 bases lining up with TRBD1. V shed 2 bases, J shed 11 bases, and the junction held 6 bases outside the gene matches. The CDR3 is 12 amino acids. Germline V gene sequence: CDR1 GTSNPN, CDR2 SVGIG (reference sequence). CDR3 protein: CAWSPGQGWAFF. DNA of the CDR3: TGTGCCTGGAGTCCGGGACAGGGATGGGCTTTCTTT.

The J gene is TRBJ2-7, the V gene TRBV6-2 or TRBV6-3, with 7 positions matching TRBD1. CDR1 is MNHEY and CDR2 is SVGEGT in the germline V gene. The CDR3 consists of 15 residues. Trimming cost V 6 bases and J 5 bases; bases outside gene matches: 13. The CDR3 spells CASSLPTGPRDEQYF. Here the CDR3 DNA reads TGTGCCAGCAGCCTCCCGACAGGGCCTCGCGACGAGCAGTACTTC.

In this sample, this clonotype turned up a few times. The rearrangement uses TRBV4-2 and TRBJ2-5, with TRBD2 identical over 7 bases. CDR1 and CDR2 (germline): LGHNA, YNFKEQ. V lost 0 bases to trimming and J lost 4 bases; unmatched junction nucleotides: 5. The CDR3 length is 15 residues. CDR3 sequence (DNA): TGTGCCAGCAGCCAAGATCTGGGACTACGAGAGACCCAGTACTTC. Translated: CASSQDLGLRETQYF.

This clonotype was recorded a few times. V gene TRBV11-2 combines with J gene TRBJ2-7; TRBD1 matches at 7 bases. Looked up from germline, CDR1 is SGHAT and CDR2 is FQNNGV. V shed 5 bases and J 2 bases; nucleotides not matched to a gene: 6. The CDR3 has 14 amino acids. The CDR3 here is CASSLPDRAYEQYF. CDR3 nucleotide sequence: TGTGCCAGCAGCCTACCCGACAGGGCCTACGAGCAGTACTTC.

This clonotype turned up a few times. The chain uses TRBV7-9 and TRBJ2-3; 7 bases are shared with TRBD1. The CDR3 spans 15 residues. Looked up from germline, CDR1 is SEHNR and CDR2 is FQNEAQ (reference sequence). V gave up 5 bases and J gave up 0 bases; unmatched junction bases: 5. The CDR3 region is CASSLGTESTDTQYF. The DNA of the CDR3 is TGTGCCAGCAGCCTCGGGACAGAGAGCACAGATACGCAGTATTTT.

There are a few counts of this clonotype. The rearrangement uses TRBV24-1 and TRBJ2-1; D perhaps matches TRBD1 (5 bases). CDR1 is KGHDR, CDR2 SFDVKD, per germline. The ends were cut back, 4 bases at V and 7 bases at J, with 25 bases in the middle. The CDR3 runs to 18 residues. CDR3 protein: CATSDPLSGSVLGNEQFF. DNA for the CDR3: TGTGCCACCAGTGACCCCCTCTCAGGGTCTGTTCTGGGGAATGAGCAGTTCTTC.

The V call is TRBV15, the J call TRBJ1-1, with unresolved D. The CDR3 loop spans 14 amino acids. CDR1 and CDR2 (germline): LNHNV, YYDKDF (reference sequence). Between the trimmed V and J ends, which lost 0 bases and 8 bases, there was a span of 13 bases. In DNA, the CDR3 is TGTGCCACCAGCAGAGACCGCGGGATGTGGGAAGCTTTCTTT. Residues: CATSRDRGMWEAFF.

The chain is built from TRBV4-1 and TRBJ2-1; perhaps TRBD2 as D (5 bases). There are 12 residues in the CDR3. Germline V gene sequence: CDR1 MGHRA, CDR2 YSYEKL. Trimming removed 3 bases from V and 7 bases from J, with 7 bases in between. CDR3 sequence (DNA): TGCGCCAGCAGCCATGGGGAGAATGAGCAGTTCTTC. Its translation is CASSHGENEQFF.

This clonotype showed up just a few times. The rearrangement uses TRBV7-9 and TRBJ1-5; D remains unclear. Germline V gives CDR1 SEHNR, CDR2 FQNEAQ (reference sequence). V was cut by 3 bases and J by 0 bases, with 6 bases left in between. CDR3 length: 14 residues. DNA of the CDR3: TGTGCCAGCAGCTTTTCCGGTAGCAATCAGCCCCAGCATTTT. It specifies CASSFSGSNQPQHF.